These 31 T cell receptor beta chains share one sample of origin, sequenced in a study of blood T cell repertoires in COVID-19. Measured with immunoSEQ multiplex PCR; TCRdb has only the in-frame clones, and not every one. Of 300,000 to 450,000 clones in the sample, about 90% were seen once. Material: peripheral blood. The receptors shown here come from a woman aged 25 to 39 with COVID-19, enrolled during active disease.

V usage is TRBV30 and J usage is TRBJ2-7; 11 positions agree with TRBD1. This CDR3 contains 14 residues. Germline V gives CDR1 GTSNPN, CDR2 SVGIG (reference sequence). J was trimmed by 4 bases and V by 8 bases; bases with no gene match: 10. The CDR3, as DNA: TGTGCCACGACTCGGGGACAGGGGGATTACGAGCAGTACTTC. Its translation: CATTRGQGDYEQYF.

The V gene is TRBV2, the J gene TRBJ2-7, with 9 bases lining up with TRBD1. The CDR3 contains 15 residues. The V and J ends lost 5 bases and 2 bases, in that order; junction bases with no gene match: 7. The V gene's germline CDR1 is SNHLY and CDR2 FYNNEI. For the CDR3, the DNA is TGTGCCAGCAGTAGACGGGACAGGGACCCCTACGAGCAGTACTTC. Amino acid sequence: CASSRRDRDPYEQYF.

V and J are TRBV2 and TRBJ1-5; D possibly corresponds to TRBD1 (6 bases). Trimming removed 7 bases at V and 7 bases at J, with 14 bases between. Germline CDR1 is SNHLY and CDR2 is FYNNEI. The CDR3 totals 13 residues. In DNA form, the CDR3 reads TGTGCCAGCAAGGGGGGGCACTGGCAGCCCCAGCATTTT. It yields the protein CASKGGHWQPQHF.

This clone was seen only once. V usage is TRBV7-9 and J usage is TRBJ2-7; possible D gene TRBD1, 5 bases. The CDR3 runs 12 residues. The V gene's germline CDR1 is SEHNR and CDR2 FQNEAQ (reference sequence). V lost 4 bases and J lost 2, with 6 bases in between. The CDR3 reads CASSSTAYEQYF. Here the CDR3 DNA reads TGTGCCAGCAGCTCGACAGCCTACGAGCAGTACTTC.

The chain combines TRBV20-1 with TRBJ2-7; perhaps TRBD1 as D (6 bases). This CDR3 spans 11 amino acids. Germline V lookup: CDR1 DFQATT, CDR2 SNEGSKA (reference sequence). With 2 bases removed from V and 6 bases from J, the gap between germline ends came to 8 bases. In DNA form, the CDR3 reads TGCAGTGCTAGAACAGGGAGCGAGCAGTACTTC. Its translation is CSARTGSEQYF.

The CDR3: CASSQFEGGYTF. The CDR3 coding sequence is TGTGCCAGCAGCCAGTTTGAGGGCGGCTACACCTTC. The rearrangement uses TRBV3-1 (or the pseudogene TRBV3-2) and TRBJ1-2; D ambiguous. The CDR3 contains 12 residues. The germline CDR1 and CDR2 sequences are LGHDT and YNNKEL (reference sequence). The ends were cut back, 3 bases at V and 8 bases at J, with 10 bases in the middle.

The chain uses TRBV11-2 and TRBJ2-1, with 11 positions matching TRBD2. The CDR3 totals 18 residues. Germline V gene sequence: CDR1 SGHAT, CDR2 FQNNGV. Trimming took 1 base from V and 4 from J; bases not matched to a gene: 9. This CDR3 reads CASSLGSSGRWGYNEQFF. CDR3 in DNA: TGTGCCAGCAGCTTAGGGTCTAGCGGGAGGTGGGGTTACAATGAGCAGTTCTTC.

This CDR3 is CASNPGGRNQPQHF. The CDR3 DNA is TGTGCCAGCAACCCGGGGGGCCGCAATCAGCCCCAGCATTTT. The chain is built from TRBV28 and TRBJ1-5, with D perhaps matching TRBD1 (6 bases). Germline assignment: CDR1 MDHEN and CDR2 SYDVKM. V gave up 7 bases and J gave up 2 bases, with 12 bases separating them. The CDR3 sequence is 14 residues long. The whole variable domain, remainder taken from reference TRBV28 and TRBJ1-5, is DVKVTQSSRYLVKRTGEKVFLECVQDMDHENMFWYRQDPGLGLRLIYFSYDVKMKEKGDIPEGYSVSREKKERFSLILESASTNQTSMYLCASNPGGRNQPQHFGDGTRLSIL.

The gene calls are TRBV5-4 and TRBJ2-7, with 7 bases matching TRBD2. The V segment lost 4 bases and the J segment 7 bases; nucleotides outside the gene matches: 14. The CDR3 length is 15 residues. In germline, CDR1 is SGHNT, CDR2 YYREEE (reference sequence). This CDR3 is CASSAGPGWGGEQYF. CDR3 sequence (DNA): TGTGCCAGCAGCGCCGGGCCCGGATGGGGAGGGGAGCAGTACTTC. Full variable domain (remainder filled in from reference TRBV5-4 and TRBJ2-7): ETGVTQSPTHLIKTRGQQVTLRCSSQSGHNTVSWYQQALGQGPQFIFQYYREEENGRGNFPPRFSGLQFPNYSSELNVNALELDDSALYLCASSAGPGWGGEQYFGPGTRLTVT.

Concerning this clone itself: The identical CDR3 is also encoded by other nucleotide sequences in the sample. The genes are TRBV15 and TRBJ2-3, with 10 bases identical to TRBD2. J was trimmed by 0 bases and V by 3 bases; bases with no gene match: 0. CDR3 length: 15 amino acids. CDR1 and CDR2 from the germline V gene are LNHNV and YYDKDF (reference sequence). CDR3 region: CATSRTSGSTDTQYF. CDR3 coding DNA: TGTGCCACCAGCAGGACTAGCGGGAGCACAGATACGCAGTATTTT.

The chain couples TRBV11-2 to TRBJ2-7, with D unclear. This CDR3 has 14 amino acids. Germline CDR1 and CDR2: SGHAT and FQNNGV. V gave up 1 base and J gave up 3 bases, with 10 bases separating them. The CDR3 region is CASSLGSRFYEQYF. CDR3 bases: TGTGCCAGCAGCTTAGGGTCCAGGTTCTACGAGCAGTACTTC.

The chain is built from TRBV7-8 and TRBJ1-4, with D unresolved. V was trimmed by 3 bases and J by 7 bases, leaving 12 bases between them. Looked up from germline, CDR1 is SGHVS and CDR2 is FQNEAQ. The CDR3 runs to 14 residues. CDR3 sequence: CASSFRSTAEKLFF. For the CDR3, the DNA is TGTGCCAGCAGCTTCCGATCGACTGCTGAAAAACTGTTTTTT.

The CDR3 loop is CASSYGTGATEAFF. DNA for the CDR3: TGTGCCAGCAGCTACGGGACAGGGGCCACTGAAGCTTTCTTT. This chain connects TRBV7-3 to TRBJ1-1, with TRBD1 matching over 10 bases. Losses at the gene ends were 4 bases for V and 4 bases for J; bases not matched to a gene: 3. The CDR3 sequence is 14 residues long. Germline V gene lookup returns CDR1 SGHTA and CDR2 FQGTGA.

The rearrangement joins TRBV10-3 to TRBJ2-1; 11 bases are shared with TRBD2. The ends lost 6 bases at V and 3 bases at J; junction bases unmatched: 4. This CDR3 contains 15 residues. Germline assignment: CDR1 ENHRY and CDR2 SYGVKD. CDR3 bases: TGTGCCATCAGGGGACTAGCGGAGAGCTACAATGAGCAGTTCTTC. Residues: CAIRGLAESYNEQFF.

The CDR3 coding sequence is TGTGCCAGTAGTAGGACACCGGGAGTCGAGCAGTACTTC. It yields the protein CASSRTPGVEQYF. The chain carries TRBV19 and TRBJ2-7; possibly TRBD2 for D (6 bases). V lost 4 bases, J lost 6 bases, and 13 bases lay in between. The CDR3 loop spans 13 amino acids. In germline, CDR1 is LNHDA, CDR2 SQIVND (reference sequence).

This chain uses TRBV7-3 with TRBJ2-1; 10 nucleotides line up with TRBD2. The CDR3 covers 14 residues. Trimming took 8 bases from V and 7 from J; bases not matched to a gene: 8. Per germline, CDR1 SGHTA and CDR2 FQGTGA. The CDR3 is CASGSSGSFNEQFF. The CDR3 nucleotides are TGTGCCAGCGGGTCTAGCGGGAGTTTTAATGAGCAGTTCTTC.

The chain combines TRBV10-3 with TRBJ2-1, with TRBD2 matching 13 bases. CDR3 length equals 16 residues. V was clipped by 6 bases and J by 7 bases; unmatched bases: 9. Germline CDR1 and CDR2: ENHRY and SYGVKD. CDR3 amino acids: CAISETGLAGANEQFF. CDR3 coding DNA: TGTGCCATCAGCGAAACCGGACTAGCGGGAGCTAATGAGCAGTTCTTC.

This chain connects TRBV3-1 (or the pseudogene TRBV3-2) to TRBJ2-1; 12 nucleotides agree with TRBD2. The germline gives CDR1 LGHDT, CDR2 YNNKEL (reference sequence). V shed 5 bases, J shed 6 bases, and the junction held 5 bases outside the gene matches. The CDR3 is made up of 15 amino acids. This CDR3 reads CASSALAGGPNEQFF. The CDR3 DNA sequence: TGTGCCAGCAGCGCGCTAGCGGGAGGGCCCAATGAGCAGTTCTTC.

The chain carries TRBV4-2 and TRBJ2-5; 7 nucleotides match TRBD1. The CDR3 spans 14 residues. V lost 4 bases to trimming and J lost 6 bases; unmatched junction nucleotides: 8. Germline V gene lookup returns CDR1 LGHNA and CDR2 YNFKEQ. CDR3 DNA: TGTGCCAGCAGCCCGAACAGGGGCGCGAAGACCCAGTACTTC. Protein product: CASSPNRGAKTQYF.

This chain uses TRBV5-4 with TRBJ2-2; the D gene is possibly TRBD2 (7 bases). V shed 0 bases and J shed 6 bases, with 9 bases lying between them. CDR3 length equals 14 residues. Per the germline V gene, CDR1 is SGHNT and CDR2 is YYREEE (reference sequence). The CDR3 loop reads CASSLEGGAGELFF. The CDR3 nucleotides read TGTGCCAGCAGCTTGGAGGGGGGGGCCGGGGAGCTGTTTTTT. Looking up the rest from reference TRBV5-4 and TRBJ2-2 gives the full variable domain: ETGVTQSPTHLIKTRGQQVTLRCSSQSGHNTVSWYQQALGQGPQFIFQYYREEENGRGNFPPRFSGLQFPNYSSELNVNALELDDSALYLCASSLEGGAGELFFGEGSRLTVL.

The chain links TRBV2 to TRBJ2-1, with D uncertain. Germline values: CDR1 SNHLY, CDR2 FYNNEI. Deletions cut 0 bases from V and 4 bases from J, with 7 bases between. CDR3 length: 14 residues. The CDR3 loop is CASSEAGSYNEQFF. In DNA form, the CDR3 reads TGTGCCAGCAGTGAAGCGGGCTCGTACAATGAGCAGTTCTTC. Together with reference TRBV2 and TRBJ2-1, the CDR3 gives the full variable domain: EPEVTQTPSHQVTQMGQEVILRCVPISNHLYFYWYRQILGQKVEFLVSFYNNEISEKSEIFDDQFSVERPDGSNFTLKIRSTKLEDSAMYFCASSEAGSYNEQFFGPGTRLTVL.

The gene calls are TRBV5-1 and TRBJ2-7, with TRBD1 as a possible D gene (5 bases). In germline, CDR1 is SGHRS, CDR2 YFSETQ. V lost 1 base and J lost 3, with 17 bases in between. The CDR3 sequence is 16 residues long. The CDR3 nucleotides are TGCGCCAGCAGCTTGAACGGACCGACAGCGAGCTACGAGCAGTACTTC. Encoded protein: CASSLNGPTASYEQYF.

The chain links TRBV27 to TRBJ2-2, with TRBD1 as a possible D gene (5 bases). V gave up 5 bases and J gave up 0 bases, with 16 bases separating them. In germline, CDR1 is MNHEY, CDR2 SMNVEV (reference sequence). The CDR3 extends over 17 amino acids. In DNA form, the CDR3 reads TGTGCCAGCAGTGACCGCTCCCAGGGAACGAACACCGGGGAGCTGTTTTTT. It encodes CASSDRSQGTNTGELFF.

The gene calls are TRBV6-5 and TRBJ2-7, with 8 bases that match TRBD2. V lost 3 bases, J lost 4 bases, and 5 bases stayed unmatched. CDR1 and CDR2 (germline): MNHEY, SVGAGI. The CDR3 contains 14 residues. The CDR3 DNA sequence: TGTGCCAGCAGTTATGGGGCGGGAGGATACGAGCAGTACTTC. Encoded protein: CASSYGAGGYEQYF.

The chain has TRBV29-1 and TRBJ2-1, with TRBD2 matching over 12 bases. The junction had 10 bases not matched to a gene; V was cut back by 7 bases and J by 6 bases. The CDR3 has 15 residues. Germline assignment: CDR1 SQVTM and CDR2 ANQGSEA. CDR3 region: CSAGGLTSGSNEQFF. In nucleotides, the CDR3 is TGCAGCGCAGGGGGACTGACTAGCGGGAGCAATGAGCAGTTCTTC.

The chain is built from TRBV24-1 and TRBJ2-1; 12 bases align to TRBD2. The V gene's germline CDR1 is KGHDR and CDR2 SFDVKD. J gave up 5 bases and V 7 bases, and 5 bases lay outside the gene matches. The length of the CDR3 is 15 residues. DNA for the CDR3: TGTGCCACCAGCACCGGGACTAGCGGGCACAATGAGCAGTTCTTC. The encoded protein is CATSTGTSGHNEQFF.

The chain recombines TRBV4-1 with TRBJ1-2; 7 nucleotides match TRBD1. J gave up 2 bases and V 4 bases, and 4 bases lay outside the gene matches. The germline V gene has CDR1 MGHRA and CDR2 YSYEKL. CDR3 length equals 14 residues. The CDR3 DNA is TGCGCCAGCAGCCGGGGGACAGCGAACTATGGCTACACCTTC. Translating it yields CASSRGTANYGYTF.

The chain joins TRBV6-5 to TRBJ2-2, with 7 bases identical to TRBD1. The CDR3 totals 15 residues. The V gene's germline CDR1 is MNHEY and CDR2 SVGAGI. The junction had 13 bases not matched to a gene; V was cut back by 10 bases and J by 5 bases. The CDR3 reads CATKPGQLRTGELFF. The CDR3 DNA sequence: TGTGCCACCAAACCGGGACAGCTCCGGACCGGGGAGCTGTTTTTT.

This chain connects TRBV27 to TRBJ2-5; TRBD1 aligns across 8 bases. Trimming took 6 bases from V and 5 from J; bases not matched to a gene: 5. This CDR3 is built from 13 residues. Germline loops: CDR1 MNHEY, CDR2 SMNVEV (reference sequence). The CDR3, as DNA: TGTGCCAGCAGACAGGGGGTAATTGAGACCCAGTACTTC. Translated, it gives CASRQGVIETQYF.

This chain uses TRBV18 with TRBJ1-4, with 8 bases identical to TRBD1. V shed 7 bases, J shed 8 bases, and the junction held 9 bases outside the gene matches. The CDR3 consists of 14 residues. Germline CDR1 and CDR2: KGHSH and LQKENI. Here the CDR3 DNA reads TGTGCCAGCTGTAAGGACAGGGATGGCGAAAAACTGTTTTTT. Translated, it gives CASCKDRDGEKLFF.

The chain joins TRBV28 to TRBJ2-7; perhaps TRBD1 as D (6 bases). The CDR3 totals 13 residues. V gave up 5 bases and J gave up 4 bases, with 12 bases separating them. CDR1 is MDHEN and CDR2 is SYDVKM in the germline V gene. This CDR3 is CASSPGQQYEQYF. CDR3 nucleotide sequence: TGTGCCAGCAGTCCCGGACAGCAATACGAGCAGTACTTC.